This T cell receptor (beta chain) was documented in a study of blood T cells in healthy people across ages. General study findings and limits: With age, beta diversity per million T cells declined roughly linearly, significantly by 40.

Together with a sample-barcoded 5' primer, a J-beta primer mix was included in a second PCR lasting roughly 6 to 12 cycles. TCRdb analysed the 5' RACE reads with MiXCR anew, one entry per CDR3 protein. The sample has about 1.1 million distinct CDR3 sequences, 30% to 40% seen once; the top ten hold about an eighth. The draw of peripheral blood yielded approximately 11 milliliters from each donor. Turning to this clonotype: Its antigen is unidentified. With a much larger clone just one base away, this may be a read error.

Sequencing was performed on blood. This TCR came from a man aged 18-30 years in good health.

The DNA of the CDR3 is TGCAGCGTTAAGAGGGCTAACTGTGGCTACACCTTC. Protein sequence: CSVKRANCGYTF. The chain uses TRBV29-1 and TRBJ1-2; no definite D call. There are 12 residues in the CDR3. Germline values: CDR1 SQVTM, CDR2 ANQGSEA.